This TCR beta chain comes out of a study of technical replicates of blood from several donors. V shed 5 bases, J shed 4 bases, and the junction held 8 bases outside the gene matches. The CDR3 runs to 15 residues. From germline, CDR1 is GTSNPN and CDR2 SVGIG (reference sequence). This clone has a single count. The assay was immunoSEQ multiplex PCR, and TCRdb's table has in-frame clones only and misses some. The repertoire holds about 84,000 clones, with 95% to 98% as singletons. The source material was T cells isolated from PBMCs. V and J are TRBV30 and TRBJ2-7; 13 bases align to TRBD2. This sequence was found in a human donor in good health. The CDR3 spells CAWAAGLAGWYEQYF. CDR3 coding DNA: TGTGCCTGGGCTGCGGGACTAGCGGGGTGGTACGAGCAGTACTTC.